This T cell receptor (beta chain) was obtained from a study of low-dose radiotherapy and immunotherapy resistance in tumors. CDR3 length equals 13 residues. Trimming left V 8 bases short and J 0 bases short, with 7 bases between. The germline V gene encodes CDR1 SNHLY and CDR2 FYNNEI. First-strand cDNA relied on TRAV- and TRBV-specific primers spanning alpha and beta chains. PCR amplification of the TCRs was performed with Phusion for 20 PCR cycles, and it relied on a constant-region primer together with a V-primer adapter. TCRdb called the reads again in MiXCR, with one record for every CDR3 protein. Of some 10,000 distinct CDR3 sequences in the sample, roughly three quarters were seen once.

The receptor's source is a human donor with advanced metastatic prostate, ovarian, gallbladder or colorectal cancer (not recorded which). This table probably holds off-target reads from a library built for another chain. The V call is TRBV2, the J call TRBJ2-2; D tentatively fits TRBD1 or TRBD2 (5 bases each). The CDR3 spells CASRGTNTGELFF. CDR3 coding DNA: TGTGCCAGCCGGGGCACGAACACCGGGGAGCTGTTTTTT.